Each of the 24 T cell receptor beta chains below was sequenced from the same sample in a study of shared clonotypes between healthy human individuals. Naive-designated CD8 cells lacked CD45RO, were positively enriched for CCR7, and omitted terminally differentiated effector memory CD45RA+ cells. Data came from immunoSEQ multiplex PCR; TCRdb stores just in-frame clones and leaves some out. The sample contains more than 2 million clones, 85% to 95% of which appear only once. What was sequenced was naive CD8+ T cells from PBMCs. The source of these receptors is a man between 18 and 35 years old in good health. Some clones in this sample may be carry-over from other donors' samples.

The genes are TRBV7-2 and TRBJ2-2, with no clear D. V lost 3 bases, J lost 3 bases, and 11 bases lay in between. This CDR3 contains 15 residues. Germline assignment: CDR1 SGHTA and CDR2 FQGNSA. The CDR3: CASSFRKGDTGELFF. As DNA, the CDR3 is TGTGCCAGCAGCTTCCGGAAGGGTGACACCGGGGAGCTGTTTTTT.

The V gene is TRBV7-3, the J gene TRBJ2-3, with D tentatively TRBD2 (5 bases). V lost 4 bases and J lost 2, with 13 bases in between. The germline gives CDR1 SGHTA, CDR2 FQGTGA. The CDR3 contains 15 residues. Here the CDR3 DNA reads TGTGCCAGCAGCTATGGACTCGTGGTCACAGATACGCAGTATTTT. Encoded protein: CASSYGLVVTDTQYF.

This clone was detected a few times. The chain carries TRBV2 and TRBJ1-4; tentative D call: TRBD1 (5 bases). The CDR3 has 13 residues. V was cut by 8 bases and J by 4 bases, with 11 bases left in between. Germline V gene data show CDR1 as SNHLY and CDR2 as FYNNEI. The DNA of the CDR3 is TGTGCCAGCGGGGGACGGATTAATGAAAAACTGTTTTTT. This encodes CASGGRINEKLFF.

The CDR3 sequence is CAIGAGWAEAFF. In DNA, the CDR3 is TGTGCCATCGGGGCGGGGTGGGCTGAAGCTTTCTTT. The V and J genes are TRBV15 and TRBJ1-1; perhaps TRBD1 as D (5 bases). The germline CDR1 and CDR2 sequences are LNHNV and YYDKDF (reference sequence). V was pared by 10 bases and J by 6 bases, with 15 bases between. This CDR3 contains 12 residues.

V is TRBV23-1 and J is TRBJ1-5; 7 bases map to TRBD1. TRBV23-1 is filed as an ORF, its function uncertain. With V trimmed by 11 bases and J by 6 bases, 13 bases remained unmatched. CDR3 length: 14 residues. Here the CDR3 DNA reads TGCGCCCCCAGGGGGGGCTGTGGAGGTCAGCCCCAGCATTTT. Amino acids: CAPRGGCGGQPQHF.

The V and J genes are TRBV4-2 and TRBJ2-5, with D unclear. Germline CDR1 and CDR2: LGHNA and YNFKEQ. The V and J ends lost 0 bases and 3 bases respectively, with 17 bases between them. This CDR3 is 17 amino acids long. The CDR3 is CASSQEWHTEPKETQYF. Written as DNA, the CDR3 is TGTGCCAGCAGCCAAGAGTGGCACACAGAGCCAAAAGAGACCCAGTACTTC.

The chain carries TRBV7-6 and TRBJ2-7, with D perhaps matching TRBD1 or TRBD2 (7 bases each). Germline V gives CDR1 SGHVS, CDR2 FNYEAQ. The CDR3 consists of 14 residues. V was shortened by 5 bases and J by 0 bases, with 11 bases between the two germline ends. The CDR3 DNA follows: TGTGCCAGCAGCGCCAGGGGGGGCTCCTACGAGCAGTACTTC. Protein product: CASSARGGSYEQYF.

The chain links TRBV4-1 to TRBJ2-7; 11 bases are a match to TRBD2. The CDR3 has 16 amino acids. Germline CDR1 and CDR2: MGHRA and YSYEKL. Trimming cost V 4 bases and J 2 bases; bases outside gene matches: 7. The DNA for the CDR3 is TGCGCCAGCAGCCGAGAAGGGACTAGCGGTACCTACGAGCAGTACTTC. Translating gives CASSREGTSGTYEQYF.

Regarding this clone: Other DNA sequences in the same sample also yield this CDR3. This chain uses TRBV9 with TRBJ1-1; no definite D call. The V end lost 0 bases, the J end lost 2 bases, and 2 bases lay between the germline ends. Germline V lookup: CDR1 SGDLS, CDR2 YYNGEE. The CDR3 covers 12 residues. The CDR3 DNA sequence: TGTGCCAGCAGCGTAGCCAACACTGAAGCTTTCTTT. Residues: CASSVANTEAFF.

The chain has TRBV7-9 and TRBJ2-7, with D tentatively TRBD1 or TRBD2 (5 bases each). This CDR3 spans 13 amino acids. Trimming pared 7 bases from V and 4 bases from J, leaving 14 bases between. The germline V gene encodes CDR1 SEHNR and CDR2 FQNEAQ (reference sequence). The DNA for the CDR3 is TGTGCCAGCACCGGGACGAGCGGTTACGAGCAGTACTTC. Translation: CASTGTSGYEQYF. The complete variable domain, with remaining parts taken from reference TRBV7-9 and TRBJ2-7, reads DTGVSQNPRHKITKRGQNVTFRCDPISEHNRLYWYRQTLGQGPEFLTYFQNEAQLEKSRLLSDRFSAERPKGSFSTLEIQRTEQGDSAMYLCASTGTSGYEQYFGPGTRLTVT.

The V gene is TRBV27, the J gene TRBJ2-1, with TRBD2 matching 7 bases. The CDR3 has 16 residues. The germline CDR1 and CDR2 sequences are MNHEY and SMNVEV (reference sequence). V lost 8 bases and J lost 8; bases outside the gene matches: 18. CDR3 sequence reads: CASANRLAVSEDEQFF. In nucleotides, the CDR3 is TGTGCCAGCGCCAACCGACTAGCAGTGTCGGAGGATGAGCAGTTCTTC.

CDR3 nucleotide sequence: TGTGCCAGCAGCCTCCCTCTGGCGGGGGGGCGGAACAATGAGCAGTTCTTC. Translating it yields CASSLPLAGGRNNEQFF. This chain links TRBV7-9 with TRBJ2-1; 9 positions match TRBD2. CDR1 and CDR2 from the germline V gene are SEHNR and FQNEAQ (reference sequence). J gave up 5 bases and V 5 bases, and 13 bases lay outside the gene matches. The CDR3 extends over 17 amino acids.

This clone was counted a few times. The rearrangement uses TRBV29-1 and TRBJ1-5, with a tentative D call TRBD1 (5 bases). V lost 6 bases and J 6 bases, leaving 18 bases between the germline ends. Germline values: CDR1 SQVTM, CDR2 ANQGSEA. The CDR3 length is 14 residues. The CDR3 sequence: CSVTYGRGSQPQHF. For the CDR3, the DNA is TGCAGCGTAACGTATGGGAGGGGAAGTCAGCCCCAGCATTTT.

The gene calls are TRBV29-1 and TRBJ2-5; no firm D call. The last part of the DNA fits TRBJ2-7 better; the J call may be wrong. Germline V lookup: CDR1 SQVTM, CDR2 ANQGSEA. The CDR3 runs 16 residues. DNA for the CDR3: TGCAGCGTTGAACGTAGGGAACACGACCTCACCTACGAGCAGTACTTC. This translates into CSVERREHDLTYEQYF.

V and J are TRBV6-1 and TRBJ1-2; possible D gene TRBD1, 6 bases. The CDR3 runs 14 residues. Germline CDR1 MNHNS, CDR2 SASEGT. Trimming pared 6 bases from V and 8 bases from J, leaving 19 bases between. CDR3 in DNA: TGTGCCAGCAGGCCTCCCCTTGGGGGGCGAGGCTACACCTTC. This gives the protein CASRPPLGGRGYTF.

V usage is TRBV5-1 and J usage is TRBJ1-6, with TRBD1 matching over 10 bases. V shed 0 bases and J 5 bases; nucleotides not matched to a gene: 2. This CDR3 spans 16 amino acids. Germline V gene sequence: CDR1 SGHRS, CDR2 YFSETQ. The CDR3 here is CASSLEGQGDNSPLHF. The CDR3, as DNA: TGCGCCAGCAGCTTGGAAGGACAGGGGGATAATTCACCCCTCCACTTT.

This clone was observed a single time. The rearrangement links TRBV27 to TRBJ2-7; perhaps TRBD2 as D (6 bases). The CDR3 totals 14 residues. Germline CDR1 and CDR2: MNHEY and SMNVEV (reference sequence). Trimming took off 0 bases at V and 1 base at J, with 7 bases between the two ends. The CDR3 spells CASSLSEGSYEQYF. DNA for the CDR3: TGTGCCAGCAGTTTATCGGAGGGTTCCTACGAGCAGTACTTC.

The rearrangement uses TRBV19 and TRBJ2-7; D perhaps matches TRBD2 (6 bases). There are 15 residues in the CDR3. CDR1 and CDR2 from the germline V gene are LNHDA and SQIVND (reference sequence). V gave up 1 base and J gave up 7 bases, with 17 bases separating them. CDR3 DNA sequence: TGTGCCAGTAGTATAGGTGGGGGGTCCCCCCGGGAGCAGTACTTC. This encodes CASSIGGGSPREQYF.

The chain couples TRBV7-2 to TRBJ1-5; TRBD1 matches at 10 bases. Per the germline V gene, CDR1 is SGHTA and CDR2 is FQGNSA. This CDR3 spans 15 amino acids. Germline trimming cut 5 bases from V and 7 bases from J; bases unmatched to any gene: 8. CDR3 bases: TGTGCCAGCAGCCCCGGGACAGGGGAACGCCAGCCCCAGCATTTT. Amino acid sequence: CASSPGTGERQPQHF. Full variable domain (remainder filled in from reference TRBV7-2 and TRBJ1-5): GAGVSQSPSNKVTEKGKDVELRCDPISGHTALYWYRQSLGQGLEFLIYFQGNSAPDKSGLPSDRFSAERTGGSVSTLTIQRTQQEDSAVYLCASSPGTGERQPQHFGDGTRLSIL.

V and J are TRBV28 and TRBJ2-7; TRBD2 matches 7 bases. Trimming cost V 2 bases and J 0 bases; bases outside gene matches: 16. The V gene's germline CDR1 is MDHEN and CDR2 SYDVKM. This CDR3 is 19 amino acids long. The CDR3 reads CASSLAASPGTTFSYEQYF. CDR3 coding DNA: TGTGCCAGCAGTTTAGCCGCCTCCCCCGGGACTACTTTCTCCTACGAGCAGTACTTC.

The chain has TRBV27 and TRBJ1-1; 7 bases align to TRBD1. With 5 bases clipped from V and 6 bases from J, the junction kept 9 bases outside the gene matches. There are 14 residues in the CDR3. The V gene's germline CDR1 is MNHEY and CDR2 SMNVEV (reference sequence). Here the CDR3 DNA reads TGTGCCAGCAGTCCCAGGGGACAGCGTCCTGAAGCTTTCTTT. This translates into CASSPRGQRPEAFF.

V usage is TRBV27 and J usage is TRBJ2-1; no definite D call. Trimming left V 1 base short and J 4 bases short, with 8 bases between. This CDR3 is 14 amino acids long. Germline values: CDR1 MNHEY, CDR2 SMNVEV (reference sequence). The CDR3 DNA reads as TGTGCCAGCAGTTTATTGCCTAGATACAATGAGCAGTTCTTC. Residues: CASSLLPRYNEQFF.

This chain uses TRBV27 with TRBJ2-4, with a tentative D call TRBD2 (6 bases). V lost 8 bases and J lost 1, with 12 bases in between. Per germline, CDR1 MNHEY and CDR2 SMNVEV (reference sequence). The length of the CDR3 is 14 residues. The CDR3: CASRSTSAKNIQYF. DNA for the CDR3: TGTGCCAGCCGTTCTACTAGCGCCAAAAACATTCAGTACTTC.

The table lists this clone with a count of one. This chain connects TRBV28 to TRBJ1-2, with D perhaps TRBD1 (5 bases). The V end was cut by 8 bases, the J end by 3 bases, with 13 bases between. The V gene's germline CDR1 is MDHEN and CDR2 SYDVKM. This CDR3 has 13 amino acids. CDR3 in amino acids: CASGGGAYYGYTF. The CDR3 coding sequence is TGTGCCAGCGGGGGGGGAGCGTACTATGGCTACACCTTC.